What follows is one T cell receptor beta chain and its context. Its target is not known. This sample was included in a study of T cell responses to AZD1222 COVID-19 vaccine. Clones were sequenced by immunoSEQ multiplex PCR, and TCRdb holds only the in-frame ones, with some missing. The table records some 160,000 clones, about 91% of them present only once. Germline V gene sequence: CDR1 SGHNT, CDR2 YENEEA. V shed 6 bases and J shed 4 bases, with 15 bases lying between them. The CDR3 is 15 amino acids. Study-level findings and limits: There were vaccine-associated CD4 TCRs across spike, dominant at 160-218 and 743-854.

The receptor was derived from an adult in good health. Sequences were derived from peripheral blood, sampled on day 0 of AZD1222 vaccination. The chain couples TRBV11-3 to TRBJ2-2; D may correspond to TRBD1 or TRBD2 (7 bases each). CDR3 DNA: TGTGCCAGCAGTGGGGGGGGACAGACCACCGGGGAGCTGTTTTTT. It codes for CASSGGGQTTGELFF.